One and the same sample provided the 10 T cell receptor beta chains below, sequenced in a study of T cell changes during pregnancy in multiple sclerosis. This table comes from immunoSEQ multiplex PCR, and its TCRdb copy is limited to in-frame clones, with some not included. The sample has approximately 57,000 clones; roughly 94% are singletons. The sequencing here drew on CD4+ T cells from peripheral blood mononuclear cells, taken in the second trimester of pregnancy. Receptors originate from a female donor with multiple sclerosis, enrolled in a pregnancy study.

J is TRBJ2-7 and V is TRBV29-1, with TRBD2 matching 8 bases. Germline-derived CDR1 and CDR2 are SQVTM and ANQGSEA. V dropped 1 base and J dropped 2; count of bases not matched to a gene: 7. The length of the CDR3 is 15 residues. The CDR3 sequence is CSVEVPRGEAYEQYF. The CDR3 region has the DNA TGCAGCGTTGAAGTCCCGCGGGGGGAGGCCTACGAGCAGTACTTC.

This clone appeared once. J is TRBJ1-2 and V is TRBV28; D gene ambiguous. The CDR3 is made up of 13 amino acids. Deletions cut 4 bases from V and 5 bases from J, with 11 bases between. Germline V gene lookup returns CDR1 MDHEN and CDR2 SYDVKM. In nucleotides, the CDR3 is TGTGCCAGCAGTTCTGGGCAGTATTATGGCTACACCTTC. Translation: CASSSGQYYGYTF.

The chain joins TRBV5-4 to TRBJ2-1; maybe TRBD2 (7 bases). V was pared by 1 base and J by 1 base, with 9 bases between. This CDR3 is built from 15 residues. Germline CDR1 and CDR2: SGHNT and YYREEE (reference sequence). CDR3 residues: CASSLRGGSYNEQFF. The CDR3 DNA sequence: TGTGCCAGCAGCTTGAGGGGGGGGTCCTACAATGAGCAGTTCTTC.

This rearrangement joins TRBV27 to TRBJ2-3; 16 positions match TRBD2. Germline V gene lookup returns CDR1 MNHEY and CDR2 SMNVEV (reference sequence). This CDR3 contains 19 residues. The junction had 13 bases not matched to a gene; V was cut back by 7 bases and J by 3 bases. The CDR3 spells CASKSEGTSGGALTDTQYF. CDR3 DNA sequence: TGTGCCAGCAAATCTGAAGGGACTAGCGGGGGGGCTTTGACAGATACGCAGTATTTT.

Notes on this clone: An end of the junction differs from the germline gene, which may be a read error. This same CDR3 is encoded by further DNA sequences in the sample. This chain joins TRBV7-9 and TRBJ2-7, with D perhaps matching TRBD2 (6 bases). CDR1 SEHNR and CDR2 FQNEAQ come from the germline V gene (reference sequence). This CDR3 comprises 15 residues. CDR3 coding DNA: TGTGCCAGCAGCTTACGGGGGTCCAGCTCCTACGAGCAATACTTC. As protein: CASSLRGSSSYEQYF. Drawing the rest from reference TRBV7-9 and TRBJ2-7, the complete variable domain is DTGVSQNPRHKITKRGQNVTFRCDPISEHNRLYWYRQTLGQGPEFLTYFQNEAQLEKSRLLSDRFSAERPKGSFSTLEIQRTEQGDSAMYLCASSLRGSSSYEQYFGPGTRLTVT.

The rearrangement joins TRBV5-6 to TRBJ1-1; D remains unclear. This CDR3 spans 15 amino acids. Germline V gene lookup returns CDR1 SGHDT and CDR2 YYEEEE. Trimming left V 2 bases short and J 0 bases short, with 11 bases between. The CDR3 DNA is TGTGCCAGCAGCTTCCGGCAGGTGATGAACACTGAAGCTTTCTTT. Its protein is CASSFRQVMNTEAFF.

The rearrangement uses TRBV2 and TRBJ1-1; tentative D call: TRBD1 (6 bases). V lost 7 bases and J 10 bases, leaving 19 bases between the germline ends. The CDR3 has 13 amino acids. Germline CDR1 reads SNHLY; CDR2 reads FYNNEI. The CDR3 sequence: CASTGQRGSGAFF. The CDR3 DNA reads TGTGCCAGCACTGGACAGCGGGGGTCGGGAGCTTTCTTT.

The CDR3 sequence is CASSVALRPSGELFF. CDR3 nucleotides: TGTGCCAGCAGCGTAGCCCTCAGGCCAAGCGGGGAGCTGTTTTTT. The chain joins TRBV9 to TRBJ2-2; D is unresolved. This CDR3 is 15 amino acids long. Between the trimmed V and J ends, which lost 0 bases and 7 bases, there was a span of 13 bases. Germline lookup yields CDR1 SGDLS and CDR2 YYNGEE.

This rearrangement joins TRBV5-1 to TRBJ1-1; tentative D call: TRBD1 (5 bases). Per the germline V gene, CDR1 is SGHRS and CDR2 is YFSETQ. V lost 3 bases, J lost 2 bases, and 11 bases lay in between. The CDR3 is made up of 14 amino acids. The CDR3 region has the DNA TGCGCCAGCAGCTGGGATGGGACTAACACTGAAGCTTTCTTT. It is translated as CASSWDGTNTEAFF.

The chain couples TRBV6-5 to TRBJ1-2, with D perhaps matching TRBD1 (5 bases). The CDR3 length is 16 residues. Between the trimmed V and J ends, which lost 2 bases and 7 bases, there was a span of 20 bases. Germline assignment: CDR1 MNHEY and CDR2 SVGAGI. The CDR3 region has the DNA TGTGCCAGCAGTTACGCCCAGGGAACTCTTATCTCTGGCTACACCTTC. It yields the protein CASSYAQGTLISGYTF.